The 25 T cell receptor beta chains reported below all come from one sample, sequenced in a study of T-cell memory formation after mild COVID-19. TCRdb reprocessed the 5' RACE reads via MiXCR and lists one record per CDR3 protein. Among roughly 300,000 distinct CDR3 sequences listed, under 8.5% were seen once. Sequenced input: PBMCs or a T cell subset sorted from them (not recorded which). These receptors all stem from a man between 18 and 35 years old who had mild COVID-19 (a few samples of this study predate the infection). Cell type and time point are not known.

V is TRBV5-6 and J is TRBJ2-5, with 9 bases aligning to TRBD1. J lost 1 base, V lost 0 bases, and 10 bases had no gene match. The CDR3 runs to 18 residues. Germline CDR1 reads SGHDT; CDR2 reads YYEEEE. This CDR3 reads CASSLGRLGTGPQETQYF. Here the CDR3 DNA reads TGTGCCAGCAGCTTGGGCCGACTTGGGACAGGGCCCCAAGAGACCCAGTACTTC.

The gene calls are TRBV20-1 and TRBJ2-1, with 7 bases lining up with TRBD2. The CDR3 is made up of 15 amino acids. Unmatched junction bases numbered 12, after V lost 5 bases and J lost 5 bases. Germline V gene data show CDR1 as DFQATT and CDR2 as SNEGSKA (reference sequence). The CDR3 DNA reads as TGCAGTGCTCCTGACTTCGGGGGGAGAAACAATGAGCAGTTCTTC. As protein: CSAPDFGGRNNEQFF.

This sequence joins TRBV5-1 and TRBJ2-5, with TRBD1 identical over 9 bases. Per the germline V gene, CDR1 is SGHRS and CDR2 is YFSETQ. CDR3 length: 14 amino acids. With V trimmed by 4 bases and J by 5 bases, 6 bases remained unmatched. CDR3: CASSQQGARETQYF. Written as DNA, the CDR3 is TGCGCCAGCAGCCAACAGGGGGCTAGGGAGACCCAGTACTTC.

This chain uses TRBV7-2 with TRBJ1-5, with unresolved D. The CDR3 spans 13 residues. Germline lookup yields CDR1 SGHTA and CDR2 FQGNSA. The germline V and J ends were trimmed by 2 bases and 6 bases, with 8 bases remaining between them. CDR3 sequence (DNA): TGTGCCAGCAGCTTACAGGAACGTCAGCCCCAGCATTTT. Encoded protein: CASSLQERQPQHF.

The chain joins TRBV15 to TRBJ2-1, with TRBD2 matching over 8 bases. The CDR3 loop spans 16 amino acids. The germline CDR1 and CDR2 sequences are LNHNV and YYDKDF (reference sequence). Trimming removed 3 bases from V and 1 base from J; junction bases left unmatched: 5. The CDR3 protein is CATSSSGGLSYNEQFF. The CDR3 DNA follows: TGTGCCACCAGCAGCAGCGGGGGCTTATCCTACAATGAGCAGTTCTTC.

The V gene is TRBV7-2, the J gene TRBJ2-7, with 9 bases that match TRBD1. The CDR3 has 15 residues. The V segment lost 1 base and the J segment 5 bases; nucleotides outside the gene matches: 6. Germline values: CDR1 SGHTA, CDR2 FQGNSA. The CDR3 here is CASSLGGTGLHEQYF. The CDR3 nucleotides are TGTGCCAGCAGCTTAGGGGGGACAGGGCTCCACGAGCAGTACTTC.

This clonotype appeared a few times. This chain uses TRBV20-1 with TRBJ1-3; weak D call: TRBD1 (6 bases). The CDR3 is made up of 12 amino acids. V lost 6 bases to trimming and J lost 4 bases, with 10 bases between them. Germline-derived CDR1 and CDR2 are DFQATT and SNEGSKA (reference sequence). The CDR3 region is CSAWTDGNTIYF. The CDR3 nucleotides read TGCAGTGCCTGGACAGACGGAAACACCATATATTTT.

The chain employs TRBV6-2 or TRBV6-3 and TRBJ2-2; 7 bases are shared with TRBD1. The CDR3 totals 14 residues. Germline V lookup: CDR1 MNHEY, CDR2 SVGEGT. Trimming at V came to 7 bases and at J to 2 bases, leaving 4 bases not matched to a gene. CDR3 residues: CASTGTDNTGELFF. DNA for the CDR3: TGTGCCAGCACAGGGACAGACAACACCGGGGAGCTGTTTTTT.

A few counts support this clonotype. The V and J genes are TRBV14 and TRBJ1-1; 9 nucleotides match TRBD1. The CDR3 loop spans 17 amino acids. The J segment lost 11 bases and the V segment lost 4 bases, leaving 20 bases of the junction unmatched. Germline CDR1 and CDR2: SGHDN and FVKESK. The CDR3 sequence: CASSLWDRARRKPWAFF. The DNA of the CDR3 is TGTGCCAGCAGCCTTTGGGACAGGGCTCGTCGGAAACCGTGGGCTTTCTTT.

The chain has TRBV20-1 and TRBJ1-1; 8 bases match TRBD1. The V and J ends lost 6 bases and 6 bases, in that order; junction bases with no gene match: 9. Germline CDR1 reads DFQATT; CDR2 reads SNEGSKA (reference sequence). The CDR3 totals 13 residues. In nucleotides, the CDR3 is TGCAGTGCAACAGGACAGGGTAAACCTGAAGCTTTCTTT. Amino acids: CSATGQGKPEAFF.

For the CDR3, the DNA is TGCAGTGTCATACCCGCCAGGGGGCGAGGGGAGACCCAGTACTTC. This sequence encodes CSVIPARGRGETQYF. The chain is built from TRBV20-1 and TRBJ2-5; 8 nucleotides line up with TRBD1. V lost 7 bases, J lost 5 bases, and 15 bases stayed unmatched. Per the germline V gene, CDR1 is DFQATT and CDR2 is SNEGSKA (reference sequence). The CDR3 has 15 residues.

The chain recombines TRBV24-1 with TRBJ2-2; D possibly corresponds to TRBD2 (5 bases). The CDR3 has 15 amino acids. The V end lost 4 bases, the J end lost 1 base, and 9 bases lay between the germline ends. Per the germline V gene, CDR1 is KGHDR and CDR2 is SFDVKD. The CDR3 protein is CATSEVGLNTGELFF. In DNA form, the CDR3 reads TGTGCCACCAGTGAAGTTGGACTGAACACCGGGGAGCTGTTTTTT.

This clonotype has at least ten counts. Here the CDR3 reads CASSLRADEQFF. The CDR3 nucleotides are TGTGCCAGCAGTTTAAGGGCGGATGAGCAGTTCTTC. The chain recombines TRBV12-3 or TRBV12-4 with TRBJ2-1; D uncertain. V dropped 2 bases and J dropped 8 bases, with 7 bases sitting between them. This CDR3 is 12 amino acids long.

The chain carries TRBV6-5 and TRBJ1-1; no clear D gene. The CDR3 consists of 14 residues. The germline V and J ends were trimmed by 5 bases and 12 bases, with 22 bases remaining between them. Germline loops: CDR1 MNHEY, CDR2 SVGAGI. Here the CDR3 reads CASSTFTGFRETFF. The CDR3 DNA sequence: TGTGCCAGCAGTACATTCACGGGATTTAGGGAGACTTTCTTT.

This clonotype was counted between two and nine times. V gene TRBV5-5 combines with J gene TRBJ1-1; 7 nucleotides line up with TRBD1. The CDR3 is 15 amino acids. The junction had 6 bases not matched to a gene; V was cut back by 4 bases and J by 0 bases. The germline V gene encodes CDR1 SGHKS and CDR2 YYEKEE (reference sequence). CDR3 DNA: TGTGCCAGCAGCCAGTTCGACAGGGTGAACACTGAAGCTTTCTTT. Its translation: CASSQFDRVNTEAFF.

This clonotype was counted many times. J is TRBJ1-6 and V is TRBV5-6; D not certain. This CDR3 is built from 14 residues. The ends were cut back, 7 bases at V and 5 bases at J, with 13 bases in the middle. The germline gives CDR1 SGHDT, CDR2 YYEEEE. CDR3 DNA: TGTGCCAGCTTGGACGGTTTTGATAATTCACCCCTCCACTTT. Protein product: CASLDGFDNSPLHF.

V and J are TRBV5-1 and TRBJ1-4; a weak D match, TRBD1 (6 bases). The germline CDR1 and CDR2 sequences are SGHRS and YFSETQ. Trimming left V 4 bases short and J 8 bases short, with 15 bases between. CDR3 size: 14 residues. CDR3 amino acids: CASSLQGTREKLFF. The DNA for the CDR3 is TGCGCCAGCAGCCTTCAGGGGACTCGGGAAAAACTGTTTTTT.

This clonotype was seen a handful of times. V is TRBV11-2 and J is TRBJ2-3; D is uncertain. CDR1 and CDR2 from the germline V gene are SGHAT and FQNNGV. V gave up 1 base and J gave up 0 bases, with 11 bases separating them. The CDR3 loop spans 16 amino acids. The CDR3 coding sequence is TGTGCCAGCAGCTTAGTTGGCATCCCTAGCACAGATACGCAGTATTTT. Translating gives CASSLVGIPSTDTQYF.

At least ten counts were recorded for this clonotype. The chain links TRBV6-5 to TRBJ2-1; no clear D. Trimming took 6 bases from V and 7 from J, leaving 10 bases between them. Germline loops: CDR1 MNHEY, CDR2 SVGAGI. The CDR3 length is 12 residues. CDR3 sequence reads: CASSPGRNEQFF. Written as DNA, the CDR3 is TGTGCCAGCAGCCCCGGCAGAAATGAGCAGTTCTTC.

This clonotype turned up a few times. V gene TRBV12-3 or TRBV12-4 combines with J gene TRBJ1-4; no reliable D call. V lost 1 base and J lost 2, with 8 bases in between. The CDR3 is 15 residues long. In DNA form, the CDR3 reads TGTGCCAGCAGTTTAGGGAGGTCTACTAATGAAAAACTGTTTTTT. Its protein product is CASSLGRSTNEKLFF.

This clonotype was found many times. The chain joins TRBV11-2 to TRBJ2-2; D unclear. Per germline, CDR1 SGHAT and CDR2 FQNNGV. V was cut by 6 bases and J by 6 bases, with 8 bases left in between. The CDR3 extends over 12 amino acids. CDR3 nucleotide sequence: TGTGCCAGCAGGCCGCAACCCGGGGAGCTGTTTTTT. Translated: CASRPQPGELFF. The entire variable domain, with the rest obtained from reference TRBV11-2 and TRBJ2-2, is as follows: EAGVAQSPRYKIIEKRQSVAFWCNPISGHATLYWYQQILGQGPKLLIQFQNNGVVDDSQLPKDRFSAERLKGVDSTLKIQPAKLEDSAVYLCASRPQPGELFFGEGSRLTVL.

This clonotype was recorded a few times. V gene TRBV11-2 combines with J gene TRBJ1-6; weak D call: TRBD1 (6 bases). The V gene lost 6 bases and the J gene lost 8 bases, with 20 bases spanning the gap. This CDR3 comprises 16 residues. Germline V CDR1 and CDR2: SGHAT, FQNNGV. The CDR3 here is CASSSGTPTVDSPLHF. The CDR3 DNA is TGTGCCAGCAGTTCCGGGACACCGACGGTTGATTCACCCCTCCACTTT.

This clonotype showed up many times. The genes are TRBV7-2 and TRBJ2-7, with D uncertain. This CDR3 is built from 11 residues. Trimming left V 2 bases short and J 4 bases short, with 3 bases between. Germline V gene lookup returns CDR1 SGHTA and CDR2 FQGNSA. In nucleotides, the CDR3 is TGTGCCAGCAGCTTACTTTACGAGCAGTACTTC. This sequence encodes CASSLLYEQYF.

V and J are TRBV4-3 and TRBJ1-1; TRBD1 is a possible D gene (5 bases). CDR3 length equals 16 residues. CDR1 and CDR2 (germline): LGHNA, YSLEER. V gave up 0 bases and J gave up 1 base, with 12 bases separating them. CDR3 region: CASSQDRASRNTEAFF. In DNA, the CDR3 is TGCGCCAGCAGCCAAGACAGGGCGTCGAGGAACACTGAAGCTTTCTTT.

The V gene is TRBV27, the J gene TRBJ1-1; no clear D gene. From germline, CDR1 is MNHEY and CDR2 SMNVEV (reference sequence). The germline V and J ends were trimmed by 5 bases and 5 bases, with 15 bases remaining between them. The CDR3 is made up of 14 amino acids. CDR3 nucleotides: TGTGCCAGCAGTGCCCGCGCCTGGGAAACTGAAGCTTTCTTT. Translated, it gives CASSARAWETEAFF.